The 20 T cell receptor beta chains presented below share a single source sample, sequenced in a study of a mutant IDH1 vaccine in newly diagnosed glioma. Antigen specificity for these receptors is unknown. Clones were read by immunoSEQ multiplex PCR, and TCRdb kept only the in-frame ones, dropping some. Of 20,000 to 25,000 clones listed, less than 85% are singletons. Time point specified: week 11, during vaccination. Every vaccination contained 300 ug of the mutant IDH1 20-mer peptide and was paired with topical imiquimod. Source: peripheral blood mononuclear cells (PBMCs), taken from a glioma patient whose treatment included an IDH1 peptide vaccine. All receptors derive from a man younger than 35 with glioma. Some clones in this sample may be carry-over from other donors' samples.

This rearrangement joins TRBV6-5 to TRBJ1-2; D is ambiguous. CDR3 length equals 13 residues. Germline V gene sequence: CDR1 MNHEY, CDR2 SVGAGI. The germline V and J ends were trimmed by 2 bases and 7 bases, with 11 bases remaining between them. The CDR3 region has the DNA TGTGCCAGCAGTTACCTGGATCGGGGTGGCTACACCTTC. It translates to CASSYLDRGGYTF.

This chain uses TRBV19 with TRBJ1-2, with 7 bases that match TRBD1. From germline, CDR1 is LNHDA and CDR2 SQIVND (reference sequence). The CDR3 consists of 15 residues. The ends lost 3 bases at V and 10 bases at J; junction bases unmatched: 14. This chain's CDR3 is CASSISQGGLWDYTF. As DNA, the CDR3 is TGTGCCAGTAGTATCAGCCAGGGGGGCCTCTGGGACTACACCTTC.

The chain links TRBV5-4 to TRBJ2-5; the D gene could be TRBD1 or TRBD2 (5 bases each). Germline V gene sequence: CDR1 SGHNT, CDR2 YYREEE (reference sequence). The ends were cut back, 3 bases at V and 3 bases at J, with 15 bases in the middle. The CDR3 is 15 residues long. CDR3 residues: CASSWIGTDKETQYF. The CDR3 nucleotides read TGTGCCAGCAGCTGGATCGGGACGGACAAAGAGACCCAGTACTTC.

The chain has TRBV5-6 and TRBJ2-7, with D possibly matching TRBD2 (6 bases). Trimming removed 4 bases from V and 5 bases from J, with 16 bases in between. Germline V lookup: CDR1 SGHDT, CDR2 YYEEEE. The CDR3 sequence is 14 residues long. CDR3 residues: CASSRASGFHEQYF. The DNA of the CDR3 is TGTGCCAGCAGCCGTGCAAGCGGGTTCCACGAGCAGTACTTC.

The genes are TRBV6-5 and TRBJ1-2, with D unresolved. Trimming took 0 bases from V and 9 from J, leaving 11 bases between them. Germline V lookup: CDR1 MNHEY, CDR2 SVGAGI. The CDR3 contains 13 residues. For the CDR3, the DNA is TGTGCCAGCAGTTACTCTGCGTACAGTAGCTACACCTTC. This codes for CASSYSAYSSYTF.

The J gene is TRBJ2-7, the V gene TRBV15, with D possibly matching TRBD2 (7 bases). In germline, CDR1 is LNHNV, CDR2 YYDKDF (reference sequence). The CDR3 length is 18 residues. V gave up 1 base and J gave up 0 bases, with 19 bases separating them. This CDR3 reads CATSRGWGGAGSSYEQYF. In DNA, the CDR3 is TGTGCCACCAGCAGAGGTTGGGGGGGGGCAGGGAGCTCCTACGAGCAGTACTTC.

The V call is TRBV10-3, the J call TRBJ2-7, with no clear D. This CDR3 contains 15 residues. Trimming cost V 4 bases and J 0 bases, with 13 bases left between them. The germline V gene encodes CDR1 ENHRY and CDR2 SYGVKD. For the CDR3, the DNA is TGTGCCATCAGTGGCGACAACACTCTCTCCTACGAGCAGTACTTC. This gives the protein CAISGDNTLSYEQYF.

This clone was counted a few times. V is TRBV30 and J is TRBJ1-1; tentative D call: TRBD1 (5 bases). CDR3 length equals 14 residues. Trimming removed 3 bases from V and 0 bases from J, with 11 bases in between. The germline V gene has CDR1 GTSNPN and CDR2 SVGIG (reference sequence). The CDR3 sequence: CAWSRAVMNTEAFF. DNA for the CDR3: TGTGCCTGGAGCAGGGCAGTCATGAACACTGAAGCTTTCTTT.

This clone was seen a few times. At one end, the junction sequence differs from germline, possibly due to a read error. V is TRBV23-1 and J is TRBJ1-5, with D uncertain. TRBV23-1 is an ORF for which the function is uncertain. This CDR3 is 12 amino acids long. The CDR3 sequence: CASSLRNRPQHF. The CDR3, as DNA: TGCGCCAGCAGTCTAAGAAATCGGCCCCAGCATTTT.

The gene calls are TRBV6-4 and TRBJ2-7, with TRBD2 matching over 7 bases. Per germline, CDR1 MRHNA and CDR2 SNTAGT. After removal of 5 bases from V and 0 bases from J, the junction contained 10 bases not matched to a gene. The CDR3 spans 16 residues. DNA for the CDR3: TGTGCCAGCAGTAACCGGGACTACATGCTCTCCTACGAGCAGTACTTC. This sequence encodes CASSNRDYMLSYEQYF.

This clone was recorded once. The rearrangement joins TRBV6-1 to TRBJ2-2, with 8 bases that match TRBD1. This CDR3 has 15 amino acids. Trimming removed 4 bases from V and 4 bases from J; junction bases left unmatched: 5. Germline CDR1 reads MNHNS; CDR2 reads SASEGT. The chain's CDR3 is CASSVRTGSTGELFF. The CDR3 nucleotides read TGTGCCAGCAGTGTAAGGACAGGGAGCACCGGGGAGCTGTTTTTT.

V is TRBV19 and J is TRBJ1-5; unclear D gene. The CDR3 has 14 amino acids. CDR1 is LNHDA, CDR2 SQIVND, per germline (reference sequence). Trimming cost V 3 bases and J 2 bases, with 8 bases left between them. CDR3 sequence (DNA): TGTGCCAGTAGTATTTTTGCGGGCAATCAGCCCCAGCATTTT. Translation gives CASSIFAGNQPQHF.

The V gene is TRBV7-2, the J gene TRBJ2-7; TRBD1 matches at 8 bases. This CDR3 is 18 amino acids long. From germline, CDR1 is SGHTA and CDR2 FQGNSA. V gave up 4 bases and J gave up 3 bases; unmatched junction bases: 17. Here the CDR3 reads CASSSPSYRQGRNYEQYF. CDR3 nucleotides: TGTGCCAGCAGCTCCCCGAGTTATAGACAGGGGAGAAACTACGAGCAGTACTTC. The variable domain in full, with the rest retrieved from reference TRBV7-2 and TRBJ2-7, is GAGVSQSPSNKVTEKGKDVELRCDPISGHTALYWYRQSLGQGLEFLIYFQGNSAPDKSGLPSDRFSAERTGGSVSTLTIQRTQQEDSAVYLCASSSPSYRQGRNYEQYFGPGTRLTVT.

In regard to this clone: A read error may account for a junction end that differs from germline. The chain uses TRBV7-7 and TRBJ2-5; 9 positions match TRBD2. Per germline, CDR1 SSHAT and CDR2 FNYEAQ (reference sequence). The CDR3 runs to 14 residues. The CDR3 DNA follows: TGTGCTAGCAGCTTGGGTACTAGCGGGCGGACCCAGTACTTC. It specifies CASSLGTSGRTQYF.

This sequence joins TRBV30 and TRBJ1-1; possibly TRBD1 for D (5 bases). Looked up from germline, CDR1 is GTSNPN and CDR2 is SVGIG (reference sequence). CDR3 length: 12 amino acids. Trimming removed 5 bases at V and 4 bases at J, with 11 bases between. CDR3 coding DNA: TGTGCCTGGGACAGCCTGAGCACTGAAGCTTTCTTT. Its protein is CAWDSLSTEAFF.

This clone has more than one count but fewer than ten. The V gene is TRBV5-6, the J gene TRBJ1-2; 7 bases align to TRBD1. Trimming cost V 7 bases and J 2 bases; bases outside gene matches: 2. CDR1 is SGHDT and CDR2 is YYEEEE in the germline V gene. CDR3 length: 12 residues. The CDR3 sequence is CASAGQNYGYTF. In nucleotides, the CDR3 is TGTGCCAGCGCGGGACAGAACTATGGCTACACCTTC.

The rearrangement links TRBV6-6 to TRBJ1-2; D may be TRBD1 (5 bases). V lost 7 bases to trimming and J lost 2 bases, with 14 bases between them. CDR1 is MNHNY, CDR2 SVGAGI, per germline (reference sequence). CDR3 length: 14 amino acids. The CDR3 DNA reads TGTGCCAGCATGATCGACAGAAGCAACTATGGCTACACCTTC. Protein: CASMIDRSNYGYTF.

The rearrangement links TRBV4-1 to TRBJ2-7; 12 positions match TRBD1. The germline gives CDR1 MGHRA, CDR2 YSYEKL. The CDR3 contains 15 residues. Trimming removed 4 bases from V and 3 bases from J; junction bases left unmatched: 4. The CDR3 region is CASSLRDRGLYEQYF. In nucleotides, the CDR3 is TGCGCCAGCAGCCTCCGGGACAGGGGGCTCTACGAGCAGTACTTC.

V and J are TRBV9 and TRBJ2-1; 8 bases are a match to TRBD1. In germline, CDR1 is SGDLS, CDR2 YYNGEE. The CDR3 is 14 residues long. The V segment lost 3 bases and the J segment 7 bases; nucleotides outside the gene matches: 6. CDR3 sequence reads: CASSAWTGINEQFF. The CDR3 nucleotides are TGTGCCAGCAGCGCCTGGACAGGGATAAATGAGCAGTTCTTC.

The J gene is TRBJ1-4, the V gene TRBV11-2, with 10 bases fitting TRBD1. With 4 bases clipped from V and 8 bases from J, the junction kept 13 bases outside the gene matches. Germline V lookup: CDR1 SGHAT, CDR2 FQNNGV. CDR3 length: 17 amino acids. The CDR3 sequence: CASSWTGGRQTGEKLFF. CDR3 nucleotide sequence: TGTGCCAGCAGCTGGACAGGGGGAAGACAAACGGGGGAAAAACTGTTTTTT.